Reported below is one TCR beta chain. What it binds is not known. CDR3 length: 17 amino acids. After removal of 2 bases from V and 0 bases from J, the junction contained 4 bases not matched to a gene. Germline CDR1 is SGHDT and CDR2 is YYEEEE. The entry originates in a study of T-cell memory formation after mild COVID-19. MiXCR was run by TCRdb on the 5' RACE reads, yielding one entry per CDR3 protein. Here the sample spans about 160,000 distinct CDR3 sequences, roughly 28% being singletons. Study conclusions and caveats: CD4+ contracting clones were found mainly in CM and EM, and CD8+ ones in EMRA.

The TCR was taken from an adult woman who had mild COVID-19 (a few samples of this study predate the infection). Cell type and time point are not known. The rearrangement links TRBV5-6 to TRBJ2-3; 12 bases are shared with TRBD2. The sequencing input was PBMCs or a T cell subset sorted from them (not recorded which). CDR3 bases: TGTGCCAGCAGCTTCGCTAGCGGGAGGGCGAGCACAGATACGCAGTATTTT. Its translation is CASSFASGRASTDTQYF.